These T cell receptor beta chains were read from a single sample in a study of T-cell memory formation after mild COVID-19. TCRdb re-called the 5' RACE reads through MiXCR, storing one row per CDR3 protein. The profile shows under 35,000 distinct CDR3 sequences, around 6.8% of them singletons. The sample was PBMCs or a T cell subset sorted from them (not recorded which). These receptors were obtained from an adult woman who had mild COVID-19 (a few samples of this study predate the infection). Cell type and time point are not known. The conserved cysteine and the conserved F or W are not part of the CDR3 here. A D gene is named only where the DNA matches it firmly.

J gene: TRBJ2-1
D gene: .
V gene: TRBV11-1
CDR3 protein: ASSLGVQGRNEQF

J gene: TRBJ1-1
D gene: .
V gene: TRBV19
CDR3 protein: ASSILQGNTEAF

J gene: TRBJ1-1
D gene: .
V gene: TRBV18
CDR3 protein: ASSPGRPLGEAF

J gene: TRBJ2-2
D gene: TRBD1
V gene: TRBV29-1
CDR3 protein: SGGQGVAGELF

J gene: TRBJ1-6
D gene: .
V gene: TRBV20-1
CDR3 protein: SASVEGRNNSPLH

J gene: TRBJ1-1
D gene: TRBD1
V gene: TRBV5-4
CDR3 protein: ASSLGTPGQGGTEAF

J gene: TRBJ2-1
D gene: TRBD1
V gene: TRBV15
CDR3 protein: ATSRDRGNYNEQF

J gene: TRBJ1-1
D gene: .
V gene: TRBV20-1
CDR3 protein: SASEGLNTEAF

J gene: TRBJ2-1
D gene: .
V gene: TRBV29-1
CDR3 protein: SVDRDNEQF

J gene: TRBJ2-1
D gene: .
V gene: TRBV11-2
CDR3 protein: ASSRIGRTAYNEQF

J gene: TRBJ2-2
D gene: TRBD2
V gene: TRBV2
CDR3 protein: ASSRTSGANTGELF

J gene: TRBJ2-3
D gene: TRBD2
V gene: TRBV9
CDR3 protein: ASSLSGATSTDTQY

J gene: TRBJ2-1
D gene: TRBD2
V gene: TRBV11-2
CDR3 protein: ASSLLAGVGNEQF

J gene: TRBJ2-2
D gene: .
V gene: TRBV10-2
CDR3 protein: ASSDYGWELF

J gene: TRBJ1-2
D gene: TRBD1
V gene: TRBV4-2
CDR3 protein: ASSQELIQGNGYT

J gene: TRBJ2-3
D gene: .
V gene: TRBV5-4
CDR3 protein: ASSAGQPTTDTQY

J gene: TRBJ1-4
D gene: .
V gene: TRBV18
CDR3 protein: ASSPIVREKLF

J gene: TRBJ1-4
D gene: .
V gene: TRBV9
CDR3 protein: ASSVGGPNEKLF

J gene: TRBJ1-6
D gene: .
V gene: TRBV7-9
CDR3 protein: ASSLGQGFYNSPLH

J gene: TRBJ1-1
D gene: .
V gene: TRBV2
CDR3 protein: ASSEFGSLNTEAF

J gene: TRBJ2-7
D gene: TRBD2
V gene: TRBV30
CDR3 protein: AWSNGLAVSYEQY

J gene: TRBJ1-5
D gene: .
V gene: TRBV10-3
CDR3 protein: AIRIGADQPQH

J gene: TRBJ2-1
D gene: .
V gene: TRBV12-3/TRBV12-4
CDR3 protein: ASSPGHKQF

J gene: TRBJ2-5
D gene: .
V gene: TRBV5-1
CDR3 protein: ASSLSGGVQETQY

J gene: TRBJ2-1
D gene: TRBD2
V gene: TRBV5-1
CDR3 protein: ASSLAGLAEHNEQF

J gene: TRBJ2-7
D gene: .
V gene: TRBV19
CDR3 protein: ASSIRGWRGPTSYEQY

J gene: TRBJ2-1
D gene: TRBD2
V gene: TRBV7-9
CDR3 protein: ASSFGLAGLNEQF

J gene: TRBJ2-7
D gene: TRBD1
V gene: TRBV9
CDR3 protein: ASSPGTGWAYEQY

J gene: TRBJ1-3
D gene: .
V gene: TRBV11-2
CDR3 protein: ASSGQGLSGNTIY

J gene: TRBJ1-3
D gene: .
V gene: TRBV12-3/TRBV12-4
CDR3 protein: ASSPGLDTIY

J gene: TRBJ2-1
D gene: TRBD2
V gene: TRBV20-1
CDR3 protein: SARGLAGAVASYNEQF

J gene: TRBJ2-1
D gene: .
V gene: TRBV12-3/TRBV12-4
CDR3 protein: ASSKTREYYNEQF

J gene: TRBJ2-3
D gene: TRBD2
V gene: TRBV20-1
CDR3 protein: SASPVTSSSTDTQY

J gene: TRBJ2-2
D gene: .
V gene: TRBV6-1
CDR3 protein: ASRLIQNTGELF

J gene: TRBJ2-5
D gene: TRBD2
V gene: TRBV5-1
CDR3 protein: ASILAGGEETQY

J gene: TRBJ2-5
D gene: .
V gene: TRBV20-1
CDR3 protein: SARVGSAEETQY

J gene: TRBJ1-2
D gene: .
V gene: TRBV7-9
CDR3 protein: ASSLAGGGYT

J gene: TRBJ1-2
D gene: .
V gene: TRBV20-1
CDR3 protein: SARINAGSGYT

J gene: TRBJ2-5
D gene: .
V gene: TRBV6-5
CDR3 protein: ASSETLQETQY

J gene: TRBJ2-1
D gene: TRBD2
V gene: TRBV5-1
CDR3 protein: ASSLDGGAHNSYNEQF

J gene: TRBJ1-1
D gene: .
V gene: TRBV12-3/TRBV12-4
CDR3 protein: ASSLVLNTEAF

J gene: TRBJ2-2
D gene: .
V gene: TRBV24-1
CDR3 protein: ATSDFEGSVTGELF

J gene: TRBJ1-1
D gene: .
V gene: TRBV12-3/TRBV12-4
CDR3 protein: ASSSKSGNTEAF

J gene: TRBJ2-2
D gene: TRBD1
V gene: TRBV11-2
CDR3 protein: ASSLSRDRVRTGELF

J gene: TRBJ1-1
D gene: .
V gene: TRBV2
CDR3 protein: ASSGRGGGTEAF

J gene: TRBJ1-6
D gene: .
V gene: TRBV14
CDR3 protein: ASSQHPPGYNSPLH

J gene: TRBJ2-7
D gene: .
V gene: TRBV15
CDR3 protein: ATSRDFGGALSYEQY

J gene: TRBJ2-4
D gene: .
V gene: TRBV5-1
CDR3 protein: ASSARWGGVGNIQY

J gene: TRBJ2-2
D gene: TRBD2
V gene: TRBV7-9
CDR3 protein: ASSQVKREKIGELF

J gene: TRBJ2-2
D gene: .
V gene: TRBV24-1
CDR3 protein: ATSLISGVDTGELF

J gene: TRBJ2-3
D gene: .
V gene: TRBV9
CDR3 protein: ASSVSGALGDTQY

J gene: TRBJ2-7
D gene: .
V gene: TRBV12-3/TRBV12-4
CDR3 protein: ASSLVGLSPYEQY

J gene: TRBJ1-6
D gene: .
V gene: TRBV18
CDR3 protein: ASSEGSGSPLH

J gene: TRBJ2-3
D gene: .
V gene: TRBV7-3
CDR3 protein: ASSLGARGQGTDTQY

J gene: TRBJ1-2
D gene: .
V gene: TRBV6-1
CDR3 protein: ASSEGGYGYT

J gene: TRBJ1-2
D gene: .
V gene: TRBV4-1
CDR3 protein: ASSQESTGWAYGYT

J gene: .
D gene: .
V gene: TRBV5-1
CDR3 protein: ASSLEAFTDTQY

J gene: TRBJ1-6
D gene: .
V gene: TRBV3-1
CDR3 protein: ASSQVSVTPLH

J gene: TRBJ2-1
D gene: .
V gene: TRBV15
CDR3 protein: ATSRSVNEQF